Following are 22 T cell receptor beta chains from one sample sequenced in a study of monozygotic twins with inflammatory bowel disease. TCRdb re-called the 5' RACE reads and shows each CDR3 protein once, DNA omitted. The sample's table shows some 150,000 distinct CDR3 sequences. The sequenced material came from blood. These receptors all come from a human donor with ulcerative colitis or Crohn's disease, or a healthy co-twin of an affected twin (not recorded which).

The V gene is TRBV7-7, the J gene TRBJ2-5. This CDR3 spans 14 amino acids. Per germline, CDR1 SSHAT and CDR2 FNYEAQ (reference sequence). CDR3 in amino acids: CASSLGAGSETQYF.

The J gene is TRBJ2-7, the V gene TRBV20-1; TCRdb's D call, TRBD1, is unchecked because there is no DNA. The CDR3 sequence is 13 residues long. Germline CDR1 and CDR2: DFQATT and SNEGSKA (reference sequence). CDR3 region: CSTGPYQEYEQYF.

The rearrangement links TRBV5-1 to TRBJ1-1; absent DNA, TCRdb's TRBD1 call cannot be checked. CDR3 length: 14 amino acids. Germline loops: CDR1 SGHRS, CDR2 YFSETQ. The CDR3 reads CASRTEGSRGRTFF.

This chain links TRBV30 with TRBJ1-1; TCRdb proposes TRBD1, but this gene call is untestable without DNA. The CDR3 loop spans 15 amino acids. Germline CDR1 and CDR2: GTSNPN and SVGIG (reference sequence). The CDR3 sequence is CAWSVSLTGNTEAFF.

The chain recombines TRBV28 with TRBJ2-3; lacking DNA, the TRBD1 call made by TCRdb goes unchecked. CDR1 and CDR2 from the germline V gene are MDHEN and SYDVKM. This CDR3 contains 15 residues. This CDR3 reads CASSPLGGSTDTQYF.

The V gene is TRBV10-3, the J gene TRBJ2-1; TCRdb lists TRBD2, though no DNA is available to test this call. Germline values: CDR1 ENHRY, CDR2 SYGVKD. The CDR3 loop spans 17 amino acids. The CDR3 reads CAISEPTLAGEDNEQFF.

The chain couples TRBV5-1 to TRBJ2-5; the D gene TCRdb calls, TRBD1, cannot be checked with no DNA. CDR1 is SGHRS, CDR2 YFSETQ, per germline. The CDR3 runs 16 residues. The CDR3 region is CASSPRLYSEAETQYF.

The gene calls are TRBV11-1 and TRBJ2-7; the TCRdb D gene call, TRBD2, has no DNA to confirm it. CDR3 length equals 15 residues. Looked up from germline, CDR1 is SGHAT and CDR2 is FQDESV (reference sequence). The CDR3 sequence is CASSLRGLAFNEQYF. The whole variable domain, remainder taken from reference TRBV11-1 and TRBJ2-7, is EAEVAQSPRYKITEKSQAVAFWCDPISGHATLYWYRQILGQGPELLVQFQDESVVDDSQLPKDRFSAERLKGVDSTLKIQPAELGDSAMYLCASSLRGLAFNEQYFGPGTRLTVT.

This chain's CDR3 is CASSISGTPLNTGELFF. The chain combines TRBV19 with TRBJ2-2; the TCRdb call, TRBD1, lacks DNA for checking. CDR3 length equals 17 residues. CDR1 is LNHDA and CDR2 is SQIVND in the germline V gene (reference sequence). Supplemented by reference TRBV19 and TRBJ2-2, the full variable domain reads DGGITQSPKYLFRKEGQNVTLSCEQNLNHDAMYWYRQDPGQGLRLIYYSQIVNDFQKGDIAEGYSVSREKKESFPLTVTSAQKNPTAFYLCASSISGTPLNTGELFFGEGSRLTVL.

The rearrangement uses TRBV5-1 and TRBJ2-1. Germline CDR1 is SGHRS and CDR2 is YFSETQ. The CDR3 has 15 amino acids. Here the CDR3 reads CASSSQPGAYNEQFF.

V is TRBV24-1 and J is TRBJ2-2; TCRdb gives TRBD2 as the D gene, but with no DNA this cannot be confirmed. There are 15 residues in the CDR3. Germline lookup yields CDR1 KGHDR and CDR2 SFDVKD. CDR3 residues: CATGAGGPSTGELFF.

The genes are TRBV6-1 and TRBJ2-5; no DNA is available, so the TRBD1 call from TCRdb remains unchecked. The CDR3 runs 13 residues. Germline CDR1 and CDR2: MNHNS and SASEGT. The CDR3 protein is CASSQPGAETQYF.

V is TRBV11-1 and J is TRBJ2-5. The CDR3 is made up of 13 amino acids. Germline V CDR1 and CDR2: SGHAT, FQDESV (reference sequence). The CDR3: CASSSGTKGTQYF. Variable domain in full (rest from reference TRBV11-1 and TRBJ2-5): EAEVAQSPRYKITEKSQAVAFWCDPISGHATLYWYRQILGQGPELLVQFQDESVVDDSQLPKDRFSAERLKGVDSTLKIQPAELGDSAMYLCASSSGTKGTQYFGPGTRLLVL.

The V call is TRBV11-2, the J call TRBJ2-5. Germline assignment: CDR1 SGHAT and CDR2 FQNNGV. CDR3 length: 14 amino acids. The CDR3 reads CASSLSGFLETQYF. The full variable domain, with the rest looked up from reference TRBV11-2 and TRBJ2-5, is EAGVAQSPRYKIIEKRQSVAFWCNPISGHATLYWYQQILGQGPKLLIQFQNNGVVDDSQLPKDRFSAERLKGVDSTLKIQPAKLEDSAVYLCASSLSGFLETQYFGPGTRLLVL.

V is TRBV29-1 and J is TRBJ2-5; TCRdb lists TRBD1, though no DNA is available to test this call. Germline loops: CDR1 SQVTM, CDR2 ANQGSEA. CDR3 size: 13 residues. The CDR3 spells CSGGTVYQETQYF.

The chain carries TRBV18 and TRBJ1-1. Looked up from germline, CDR1 is KGHSH and CDR2 is LQKENI. CDR3 length: 15 amino acids. This CDR3 reads CASSPLQSENTEAFF.

This chain uses TRBV7-9 with TRBJ1-5. The CDR3 has 12 amino acids. The germline V gene has CDR1 SEHNR and CDR2 FQNEAQ (reference sequence). CDR3 region: CASSLDEEPQHF.

The rearrangement joins TRBV5-1 to TRBJ1-2; absent DNA, TCRdb's TRBD1 call cannot be checked. Germline assignment: CDR1 SGHRS and CDR2 YFSETQ. The CDR3 spans 13 residues. The CDR3 sequence: CASSMTGGYGYTF.

The chain links TRBV12-3 or TRBV12-4 to TRBJ2-5. The CDR3 covers 12 residues. The chain's CDR3 is CASSAYQETQYF.

V usage is TRBV29-1 and J usage is TRBJ2-3. The CDR3 contains 15 residues. Germline CDR1 SQVTM, CDR2 ANQGSEA. The CDR3 sequence: CSVNFAGSRTDTQYF.

The V and J genes are TRBV4-1 and TRBJ1-1; TCRdb picks TRBD1, but there is no DNA to check that call. The CDR3 is 16 amino acids. Per the germline V gene, CDR1 is MGHRA and CDR2 is YSYEKL. This CDR3 reads CASSQGHGQGDTEAFF.

The V and J genes are TRBV15 and TRBJ1-5. The CDR3 is made up of 12 amino acids. CDR1 is LNHNV and CDR2 is YYDKDF in the germline V gene (reference sequence). The CDR3 here is CATSLADQPQHF.